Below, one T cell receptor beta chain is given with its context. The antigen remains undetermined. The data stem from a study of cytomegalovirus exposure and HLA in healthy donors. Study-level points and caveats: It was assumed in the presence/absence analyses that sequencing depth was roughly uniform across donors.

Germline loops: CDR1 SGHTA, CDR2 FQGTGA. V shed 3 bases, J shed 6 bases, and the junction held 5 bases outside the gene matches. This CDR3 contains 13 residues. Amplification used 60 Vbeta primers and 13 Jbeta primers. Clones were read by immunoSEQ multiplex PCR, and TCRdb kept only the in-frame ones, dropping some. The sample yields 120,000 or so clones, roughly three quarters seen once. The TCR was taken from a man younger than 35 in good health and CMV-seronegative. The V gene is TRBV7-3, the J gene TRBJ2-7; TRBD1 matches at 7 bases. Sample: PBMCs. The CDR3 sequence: CASSFDRVCEQYV. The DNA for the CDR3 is TGTGCCAGCAGCTTTGACAGGGTTTGCGAGCAGTACGTC.